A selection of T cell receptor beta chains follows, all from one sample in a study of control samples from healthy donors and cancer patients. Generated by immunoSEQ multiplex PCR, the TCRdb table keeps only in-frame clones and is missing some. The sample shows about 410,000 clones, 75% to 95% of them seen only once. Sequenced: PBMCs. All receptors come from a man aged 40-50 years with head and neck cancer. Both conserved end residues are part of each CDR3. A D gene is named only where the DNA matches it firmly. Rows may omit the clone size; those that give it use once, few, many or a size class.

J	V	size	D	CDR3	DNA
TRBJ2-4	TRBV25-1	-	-	CASSDPREVKNIQYF	TGTGCCAGCAGTGATCCCAGGGAAGTCAAAAACATTCAGTACTTC
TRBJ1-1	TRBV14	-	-	CASSRSYTEAFF	TGTGCCAGCAGCAGGAGCTACACTGAAGCTTTCTTT
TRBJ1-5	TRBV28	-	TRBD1	CASSPGGTGGFGNQPQHF	TGTGCCAGCAGTCCAGGTGGGACAGGGGGGTTTGGCAATCAGCCCCAGCATTTT
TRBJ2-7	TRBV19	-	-	CASSNSLGGASYEQYF	TGTGCCAGTAGCAACTCGTTGGGGGGCGCTTCCTACGAGCAGTACTTC
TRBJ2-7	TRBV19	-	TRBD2	CASSIKAGDEQYF	TGTGCCAGTAGTATAAAAGCGGGGGACGAGCAGTACTTC
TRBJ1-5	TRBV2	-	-	CASSLEANQPQHF	TGTGCCAGCAGCCTGGAGGCCAATCAGCCCCAGCATTTT
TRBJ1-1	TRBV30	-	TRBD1	CAWSPRRGRITEAFF	TGTGCCTGGAGTCCCCGAAGGGGGCGAATCACTGAAGCTTTCTTT
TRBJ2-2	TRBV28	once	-	CASMGLGTGELFF	TGTGCCAGCATGGGCCTGGGTACCGGGGAGCTGTTTTTT
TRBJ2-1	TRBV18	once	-	CASSTADEQFF	TGTGCCAGCTCGACCGCCGATGAGCAGTTCTTC
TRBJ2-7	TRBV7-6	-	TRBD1	CASSFRDRGSYEQYF	TGTGCCAGCAGCTTCCGGGACAGGGGTTCCTACGAGCAGTACTTC
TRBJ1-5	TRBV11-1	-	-	CASSHNGDQPQHF	TGTGCCAGCAGCCACAATGGGGATCAGCCCCAGCATTTT
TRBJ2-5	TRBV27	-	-	CASSLGPAETQYF	TGTGCCAGCAGTCTCGGACCCGCGGAGACCCAGTACTTC
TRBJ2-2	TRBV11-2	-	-	CASSLARAGELFF	TGTGCCAGCAGCTTAGCGAGGGCCGGGGAGCTGTTTTTT
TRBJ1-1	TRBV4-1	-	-	CASSQGHTEAFF	TGCGCCAGCAGCCAAGGTCACACTGAAGCTTTCTTT
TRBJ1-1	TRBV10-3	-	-	CAITGPLNTEAFF	TGTGCCATCACCGGACCTCTGAACACTGAAGCTTTCTTT
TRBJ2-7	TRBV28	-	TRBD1	CASSPPGTGRSYEQYF	TGTGCCAGCAGCCCCCCCGGGACAGGGAGATCCTACGAGCAGTACTTC
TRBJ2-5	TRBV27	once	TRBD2	CASKGGRAQETQYF	TGTGCCAGCAAGGGCGGGAGGGCCCAAGAGACCCAGTACTTC
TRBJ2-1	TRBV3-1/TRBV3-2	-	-	CASSQVDNEQFF	TGTGCCAGCAGCCAAGTCGACAATGAGCAGTTCTTC
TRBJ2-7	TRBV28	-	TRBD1	CASSTPGQGTREQYF	TGTGCCAGCAGCACGCCGGGACAGGGGACTCGCGAGCAGTACTTC
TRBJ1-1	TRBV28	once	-	CASSLPGPDTEAFF	TGTGCCAGCAGTTTACCAGGGCCCGACACTGAAGCTTTCTTT
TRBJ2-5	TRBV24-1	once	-	CATSRGQWEETQYF	TGTGCCACCAGTAGAGGTCAATGGGAGGAGACCCAGTACTTC
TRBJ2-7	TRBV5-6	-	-	CASSLQRRTRPSEQYF	TGTGCCAGCAGCTTACAACGTCGGACCAGACCTTCCGAGCAGTACTTC
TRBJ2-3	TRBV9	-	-	CASSLGLEDTQYF	TGTGCCAGCAGCCTCGGGCTGGAAGATACGCAGTATTTT
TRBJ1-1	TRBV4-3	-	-	CASSRQTMNTEAFF	TGCGCCAGCAGCCGACAGACCATGAACACTGAAGCTTTCTTT
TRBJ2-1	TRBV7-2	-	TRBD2	CASSTSGAIHNEQFF	TGTGCCAGCAGCACTAGCGGGGCCATACACAATGAGCAGTTCTTC
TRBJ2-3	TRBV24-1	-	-	CATRPGPTHTDTQYF	TGTGCCACCAGACCGGGACCTACTCACACAGATACGCAGTATTTT
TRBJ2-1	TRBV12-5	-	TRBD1	CASGLGDRAAEQFF	TGTGCTAGTGGTTTGGGGGACAGGGCGGCTGAGCAGTTCTTC
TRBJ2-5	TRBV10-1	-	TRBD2	CASSPQITGTSFNQYF	TGCGCCAGCAGTCCACAGATCACCGGGACTAGTTTCAATCAGTACTTC
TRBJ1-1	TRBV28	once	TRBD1	CASSLSKGANTEAFF	TGTGCCAGCAGTTTAAGTAAGGGGGCGAATACTGAAGCTTTCTTT
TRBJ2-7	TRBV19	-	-	CASSTGRGVYEQYF	TGTGCCAGTAGTACAGGACGAGGAGTGTACGAGCAGTACTTC
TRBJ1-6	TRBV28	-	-	CASKGQDSPLHF	TGTGCCAGCAAGGGCCAAGATTCACCCCTCCACTTT
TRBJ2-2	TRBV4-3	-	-	CASSHGGFETGELFF	TGCGCCAGCAGCCATGGAGGCTTTGAGACCGGGGAGCTGTTTTTT
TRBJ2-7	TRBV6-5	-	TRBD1	CASSYRGQGSYEQYF	TGTGCCAGCAGTTACAGGGGACAGGGGTCATACGAGCAGTACTTC
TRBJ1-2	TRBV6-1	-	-	CASSEALGQDYGYTF	TGTGCCAGCAGTGAAGCGTTGGGACAAGATTATGGCTACACCTTC
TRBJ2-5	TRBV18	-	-	CASSPTVQETQYF	TGTGCCAGCTCACCGACAGTCCAAGAGACCCAGTACTTC
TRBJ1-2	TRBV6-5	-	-	CASSVGGASYGYTF	TGTGCCAGCAGCGTCGGGGGGGCTAGCTATGGCTACACCTTC
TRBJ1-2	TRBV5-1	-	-	CASSPRQYGYTF	TGCGCCAGCAGCCCCCGACAGTATGGCTACACCTTC
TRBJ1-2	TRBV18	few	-	CASSPPAGYGYTF	TGTGCCAGCTCACCACCGGCAGGGTATGGCTACACCTTC
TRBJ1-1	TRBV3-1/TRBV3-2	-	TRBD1	CASSQQGATEAFF	TGTGCCAGCAGCCAACAGGGGGCCACTGAAGCTTTCTTT
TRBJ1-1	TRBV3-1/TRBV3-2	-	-	CASSHLVNTEAFF	TGTGCCAGCAGCCATTTGGTGAACACTGAAGCTTTCTTT
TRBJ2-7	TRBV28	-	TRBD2	CASRRLAGVSYEQYF	TGTGCCAGCAGAAGACTAGCGGGAGTTTCCTACGAGCAGTACTTC
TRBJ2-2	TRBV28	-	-	CASSFAGKTGELFF	TGTGCCAGCAGTTTCGCAGGGAAGACCGGGGAGCTGTTTTTT
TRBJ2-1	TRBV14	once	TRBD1	CASSQDRGSSYNEQFF	TGTGCCAGCAGCCAAGACAGGGGGAGCTCCTACAATGAGCAGTTCTTC
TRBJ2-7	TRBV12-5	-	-	CASGLTPNSGEQYF	TGTGCTAGTGGTTTGACCCCTAATTCGGGAGAGCAGTACTTC
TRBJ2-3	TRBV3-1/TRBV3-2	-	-	CASSQRGTDTQYF	TGTGCCAGCAGCCAGCGGGGCACAGATACGCAGTATTTT
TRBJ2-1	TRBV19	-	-	CASSTSIYNEQFF	TGTGCCAGTAGTACCTCTATCTACAATGAGCAGTTCTTC
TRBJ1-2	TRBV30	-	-	CAWSPRPGLYGYTF	TGTGCCTGGAGTCCCCGACCGGGCCTCTATGGCTACACCTTC
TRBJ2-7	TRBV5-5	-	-	CASSLVSSYEQYF	TGTGCCAGCAGCTTGGTTAGCTCCTACGAGCAGTACTTC
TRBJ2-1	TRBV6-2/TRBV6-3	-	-	CASSYSRGTEQFF	TGTGCCAGCAGTTACTCGAGGGGTACTGAGCAGTTCTTC
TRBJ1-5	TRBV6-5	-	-	CASSYSGGPQHF	TGTGCCAGCAGTTACTCGGGGGGGCCCCAGCATTTT